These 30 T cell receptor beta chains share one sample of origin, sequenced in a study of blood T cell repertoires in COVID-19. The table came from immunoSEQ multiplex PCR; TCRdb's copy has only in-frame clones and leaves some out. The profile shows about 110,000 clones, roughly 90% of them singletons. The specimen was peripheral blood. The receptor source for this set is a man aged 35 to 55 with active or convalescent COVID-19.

The CDR3 is CASSQGGQYNSPLHF. CDR3 coding DNA: TGTGCCAGCAGCCAAGGGGGACAGTATAATTCACCCCTCCACTTT. The V call is TRBV14, the J call TRBJ1-6, with 7 bases matching TRBD1. Looked up from germline, CDR1 is SGHDN and CDR2 is FVKESK. This CDR3 spans 15 amino acids. V lost 1 base, J lost 4 bases, and 1 base stayed unmatched.

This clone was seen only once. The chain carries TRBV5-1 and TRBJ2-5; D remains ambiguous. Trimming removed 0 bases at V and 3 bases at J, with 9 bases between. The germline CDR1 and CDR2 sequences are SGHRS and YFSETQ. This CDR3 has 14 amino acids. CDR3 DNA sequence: TGCGCCAGCAGCTTGGGGGCCCTGAAAGAGACCCAGTACTTC. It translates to CASSLGALKETQYF.

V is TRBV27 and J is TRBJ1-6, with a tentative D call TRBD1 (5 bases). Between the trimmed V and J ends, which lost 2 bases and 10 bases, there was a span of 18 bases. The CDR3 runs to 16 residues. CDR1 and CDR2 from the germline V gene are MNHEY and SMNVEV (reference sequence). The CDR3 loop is CASSLQGRVVGSPLHF. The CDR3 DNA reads TGTGCCAGCAGTTTACAGGGTCGGGTAGTGGGATCACCCCTCCACTTT.

The chain's CDR3 is CASSFAGETQYF. Here the CDR3 DNA reads TGTGCCAGCAGCTTTGCCGGGGAGACCCAGTACTTC. The rearrangement uses TRBV5-5 and TRBJ2-5; D gene uncertain. V lost 2 bases and J lost 5, with 7 bases in between. The CDR3 runs 12 residues. The germline V gene encodes CDR1 SGHKS and CDR2 YYEKEE (reference sequence).

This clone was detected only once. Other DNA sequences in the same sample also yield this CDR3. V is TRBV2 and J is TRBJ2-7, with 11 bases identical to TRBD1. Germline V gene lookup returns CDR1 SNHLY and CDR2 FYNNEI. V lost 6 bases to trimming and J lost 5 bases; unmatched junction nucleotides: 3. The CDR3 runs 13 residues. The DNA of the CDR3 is TGTGCCAGCAGGGACAGGGGGCCAGACGAGCAGTACTTC. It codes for CASRDRGPDEQYF.

CDR3 DNA: TGTGCCAGCTCACGCGACAGGGTGGCTAATGAAAAACTGTTTTTT. This codes for CASSRDRVANEKLFF. The chain combines TRBV18 with TRBJ1-4; 7 bases align to TRBD1. Germline CDR1 and CDR2: KGHSH and LQKENI. Unmatched junction bases numbered 5, after V lost 4 bases and J lost 3 bases. This CDR3 spans 15 amino acids.

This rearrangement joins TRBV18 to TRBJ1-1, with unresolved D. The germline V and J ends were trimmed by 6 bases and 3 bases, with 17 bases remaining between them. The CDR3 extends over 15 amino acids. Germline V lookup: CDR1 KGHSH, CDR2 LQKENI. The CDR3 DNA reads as TGTGCCAGCTCCCTAAATCAAGGCCGGGACACTGAAGCTTTCTTT. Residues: CASSLNQGRDTEAFF. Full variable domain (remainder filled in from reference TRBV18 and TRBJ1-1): NAGVMQNPRHLVRRRGQEARLRCSPMKGHSHVYWYRQLPEEGLKFMVYLQKENIIDESGMPKERFSAEFPKEGPSILRIQQVVRGDSAAYFCASSLNQGRDTEAFFGQGTRLTVV.

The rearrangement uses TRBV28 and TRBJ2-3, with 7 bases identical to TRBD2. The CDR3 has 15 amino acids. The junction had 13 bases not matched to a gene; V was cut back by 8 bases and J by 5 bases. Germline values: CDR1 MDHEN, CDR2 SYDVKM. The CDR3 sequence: CASPPTGTKGDTQYF. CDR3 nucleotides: TGTGCCAGCCCCCCGACCGGGACTAAGGGAGATACGCAGTATTTT.

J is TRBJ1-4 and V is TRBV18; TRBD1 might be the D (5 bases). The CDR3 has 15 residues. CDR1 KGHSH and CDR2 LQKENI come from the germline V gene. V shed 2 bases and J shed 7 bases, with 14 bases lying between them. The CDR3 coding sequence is TGTGCCAGCTCACCAACGGGGGTATGGCGTGAAAAACTGTTTTTT. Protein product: CASSPTGVWREKLFF.

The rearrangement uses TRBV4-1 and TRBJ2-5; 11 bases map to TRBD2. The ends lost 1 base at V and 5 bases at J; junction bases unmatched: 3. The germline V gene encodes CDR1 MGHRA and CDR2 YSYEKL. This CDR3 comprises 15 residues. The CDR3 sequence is CASSQGLAGRETQYF. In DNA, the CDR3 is TGCGCCAGCAGCCAAGGACTAGCGGGGAGGGAGACCCAGTACTTC.

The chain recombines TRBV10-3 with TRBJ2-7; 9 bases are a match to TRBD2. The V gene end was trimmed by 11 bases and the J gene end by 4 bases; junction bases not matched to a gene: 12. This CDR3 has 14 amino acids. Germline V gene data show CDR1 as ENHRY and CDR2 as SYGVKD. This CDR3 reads CAVTTGTSSYEQYF. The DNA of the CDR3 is TGTGCCGTAACGACCGGGACTAGCAGTTACGAGCAGTACTTC.

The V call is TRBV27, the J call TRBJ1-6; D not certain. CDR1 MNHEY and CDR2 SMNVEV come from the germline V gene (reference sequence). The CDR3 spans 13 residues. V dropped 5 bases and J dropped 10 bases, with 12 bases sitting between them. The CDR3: CASSLPPPSPLHF. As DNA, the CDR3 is TGTGCCAGCAGTCTCCCCCCTCCGTCACCCCTCCACTTT.

CDR3 sequence: CASSRTTGNTIYF. In DNA, the CDR3 is TGTGCCAGCAGCCGGACAACCGGAAACACCATATATTTT. The chain combines TRBV7-8 with TRBJ1-3; tentatively, D is TRBD1 (5 bases). The CDR3 runs 13 residues. Germline values: CDR1 SGHVS, CDR2 FQNEAQ. V was shortened by 5 bases and J by 4 bases, with 9 bases between the two germline ends.

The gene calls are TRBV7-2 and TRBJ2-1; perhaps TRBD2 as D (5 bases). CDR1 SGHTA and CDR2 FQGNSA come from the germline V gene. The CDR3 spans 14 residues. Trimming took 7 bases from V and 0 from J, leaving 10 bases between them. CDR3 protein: CASKRTDSYNEQFF. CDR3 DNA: TGTGCCAGCAAACGGACTGACTCCTACAATGAGCAGTTCTTC.

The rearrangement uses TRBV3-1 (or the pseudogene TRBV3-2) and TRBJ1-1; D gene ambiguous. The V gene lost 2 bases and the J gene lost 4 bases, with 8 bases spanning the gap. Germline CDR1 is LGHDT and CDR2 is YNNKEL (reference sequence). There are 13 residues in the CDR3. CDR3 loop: CASSQLGSTEAFF. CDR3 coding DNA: TGTGCCAGCAGCCAACTTGGGAGCACTGAAGCTTTCTTT.

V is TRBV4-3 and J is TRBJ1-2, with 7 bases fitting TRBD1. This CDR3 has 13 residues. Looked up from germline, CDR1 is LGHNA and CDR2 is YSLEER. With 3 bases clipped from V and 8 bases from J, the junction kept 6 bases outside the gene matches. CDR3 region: CASSHPGTAGYTF. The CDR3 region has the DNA TGCGCCAGCAGCCACCCCGGGACAGCAGGCTACACCTTC.

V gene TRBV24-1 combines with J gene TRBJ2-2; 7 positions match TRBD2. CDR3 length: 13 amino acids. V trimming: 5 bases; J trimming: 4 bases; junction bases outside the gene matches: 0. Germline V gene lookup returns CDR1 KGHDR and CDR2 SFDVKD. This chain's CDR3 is CATSGGGTGELFF. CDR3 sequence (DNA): TGTGCCACCAGTGGCGGGGGCACCGGGGAGCTGTTTTTT.

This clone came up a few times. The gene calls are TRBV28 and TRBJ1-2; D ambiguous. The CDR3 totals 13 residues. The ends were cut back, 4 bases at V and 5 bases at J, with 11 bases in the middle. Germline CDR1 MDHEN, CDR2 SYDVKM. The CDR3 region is CASSWGDGYGYTF. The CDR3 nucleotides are TGTGCCAGCAGTTGGGGAGACGGGTATGGCTACACCTTC.

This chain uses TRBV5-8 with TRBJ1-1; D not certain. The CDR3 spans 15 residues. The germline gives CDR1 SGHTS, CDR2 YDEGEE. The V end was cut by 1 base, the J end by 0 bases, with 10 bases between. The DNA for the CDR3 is TGTGCCAGCAGCTTGACAGTCCCCATGAACACTGAAGCTTTCTTT. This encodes CASSLTVPMNTEAFF.

The chain's CDR3 is CASSESAQGIGKLFF. The CDR3, as DNA: TGTGCCAGCAGTGAAAGTGCACAGGGGATTGGGAAACTGTTTTTT. The gene calls are TRBV6-1 and TRBJ1-4; 7 bases line up with TRBD1. The ends lost 2 bases at V and 11 bases at J; junction bases unmatched: 11. Germline V CDR1 and CDR2: MNHNS, SASEGT. The CDR3 covers 15 residues.

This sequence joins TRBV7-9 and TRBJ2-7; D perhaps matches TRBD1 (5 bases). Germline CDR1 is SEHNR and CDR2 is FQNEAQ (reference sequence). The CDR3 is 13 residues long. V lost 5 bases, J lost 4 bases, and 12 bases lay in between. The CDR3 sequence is CASSPKQDYEQYF. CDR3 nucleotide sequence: TGTGCCAGCAGCCCCAAACAGGATTACGAGCAGTACTTC.

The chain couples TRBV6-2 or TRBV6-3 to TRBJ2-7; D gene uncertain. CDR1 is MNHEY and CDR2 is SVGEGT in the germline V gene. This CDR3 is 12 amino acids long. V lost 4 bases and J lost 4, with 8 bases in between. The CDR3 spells CASSFNTYEQYF. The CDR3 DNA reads TGTGCCAGCAGTTTCAACACGTACGAGCAGTACTTC.

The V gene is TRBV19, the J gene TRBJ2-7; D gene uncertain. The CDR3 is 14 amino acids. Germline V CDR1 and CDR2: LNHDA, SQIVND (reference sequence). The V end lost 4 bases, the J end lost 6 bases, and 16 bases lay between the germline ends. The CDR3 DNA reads TGTGCCAGTAGTAGAGTCGGTTCCACGGTCGAGCAGTACTTC. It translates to CASSRVGSTVEQYF.

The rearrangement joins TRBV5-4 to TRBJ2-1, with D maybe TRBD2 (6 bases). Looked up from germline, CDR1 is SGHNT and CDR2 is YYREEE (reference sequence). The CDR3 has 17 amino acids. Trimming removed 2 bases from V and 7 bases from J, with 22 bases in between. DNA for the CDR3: TGTGCCAGCAGCTTTGATCGTGGTTCAGCGGGTAAGAATGAGCAGTTCTTC. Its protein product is CASSFDRGSAGKNEQFF.

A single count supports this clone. The CDR3 sequence: CASSLSSLGRGAGELFF. Here the CDR3 DNA reads TGTGCCAGCAGCCTTTCCTCCTTAGGTCGGGGGGCCGGGGAGCTGTTTTTT. The J gene is TRBJ2-2, the V gene TRBV7-2; TRBD2 matches 7 bases. Trimming took 5 bases from V and 6 from J; bases not matched to a gene: 15. The germline gives CDR1 SGHTA, CDR2 FQGNSA. CDR3 size: 17 residues.

The CDR3 nucleotides read TGTGCCAGCAGCCAAGAGGGGACTAGCGGCACCGGGGAGCTGTTTTTT. Translation gives CASSQEGTSGTGELFF. The rearrangement uses TRBV4-2 and TRBJ2-2; 11 nucleotides align to TRBD2. Germline V lookup: CDR1 LGHNA, CDR2 YNFKEQ. Trimming at V came to 0 bases and at J to 4 bases, leaving 1 base not matched to a gene. The CDR3 is made up of 16 amino acids.

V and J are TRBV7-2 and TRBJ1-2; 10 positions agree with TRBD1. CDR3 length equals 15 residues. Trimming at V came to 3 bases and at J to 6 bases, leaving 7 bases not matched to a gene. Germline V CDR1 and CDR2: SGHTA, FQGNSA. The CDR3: CASSFRQGAHDGYTF. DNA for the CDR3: TGTGCCAGCAGCTTTCGACAGGGGGCTCATGATGGCTACACCTTC.

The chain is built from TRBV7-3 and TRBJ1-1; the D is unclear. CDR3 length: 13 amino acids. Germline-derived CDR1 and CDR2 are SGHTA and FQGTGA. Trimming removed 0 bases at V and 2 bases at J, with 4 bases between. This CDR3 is CASSLTTNTEAFF. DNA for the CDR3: TGTGCCAGCAGCTTAACAACTAACACTGAAGCTTTCTTT.

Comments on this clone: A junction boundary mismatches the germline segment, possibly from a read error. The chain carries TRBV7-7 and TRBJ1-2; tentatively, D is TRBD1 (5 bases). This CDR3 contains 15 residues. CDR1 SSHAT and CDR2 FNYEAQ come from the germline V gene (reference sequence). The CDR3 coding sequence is TGTGCTAGCAGCTTATCCCCCGACAGTTCGGGCGGCTACACCTTC. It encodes CASSLSPDSSGGYTF. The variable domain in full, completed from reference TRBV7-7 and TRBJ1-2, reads GAGVSQSPRYKVTKRGQDVTLRCDPISSHATLYWYQQALGQGPEFLTYFNYEAQPDKSGLPSDRFSAERPEGSISTLTIQRTEQRDSAMYRCASSLSPDSSGGYTFGSGTRLTVV.

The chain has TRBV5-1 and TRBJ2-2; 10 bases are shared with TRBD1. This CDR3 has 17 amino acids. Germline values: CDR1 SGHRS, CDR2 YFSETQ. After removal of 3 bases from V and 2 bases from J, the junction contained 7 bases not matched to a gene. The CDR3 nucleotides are TGCGCCAGCAGCTCTGCGGACAGGGGGATTAACACCGGGGAGCTGTTTTTT. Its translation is CASSSADRGINTGELFF.